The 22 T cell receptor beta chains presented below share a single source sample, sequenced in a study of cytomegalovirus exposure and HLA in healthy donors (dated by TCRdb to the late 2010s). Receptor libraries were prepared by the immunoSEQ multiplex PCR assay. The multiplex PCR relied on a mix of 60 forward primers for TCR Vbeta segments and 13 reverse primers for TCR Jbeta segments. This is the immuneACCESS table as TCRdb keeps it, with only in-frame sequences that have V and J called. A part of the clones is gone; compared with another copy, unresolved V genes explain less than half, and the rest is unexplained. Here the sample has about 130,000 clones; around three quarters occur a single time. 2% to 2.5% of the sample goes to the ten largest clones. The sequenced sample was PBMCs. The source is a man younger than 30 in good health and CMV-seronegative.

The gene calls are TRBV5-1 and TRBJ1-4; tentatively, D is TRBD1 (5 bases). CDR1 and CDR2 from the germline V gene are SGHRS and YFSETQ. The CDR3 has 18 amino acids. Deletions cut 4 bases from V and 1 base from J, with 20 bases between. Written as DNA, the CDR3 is TGCGCCAGCAGCCCGGTTCTCCAGGGATTCCAAACTAATGAAAAACTGTTTTTT. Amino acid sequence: CASSPVLQGFQTNEKLFF.

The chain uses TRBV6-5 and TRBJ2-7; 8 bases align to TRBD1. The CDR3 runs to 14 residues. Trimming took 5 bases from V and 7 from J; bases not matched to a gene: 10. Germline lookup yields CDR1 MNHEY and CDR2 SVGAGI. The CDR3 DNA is TGTGCCAGCAGTCGAGACAGGGGAGAGGGGGAGCAGTACTTC. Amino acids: CASSRDRGEGEQYF.

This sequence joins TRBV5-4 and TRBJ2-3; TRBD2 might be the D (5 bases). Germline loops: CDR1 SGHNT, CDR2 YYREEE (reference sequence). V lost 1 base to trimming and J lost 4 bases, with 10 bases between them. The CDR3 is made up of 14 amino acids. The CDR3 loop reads CASSLQRLADTQYF. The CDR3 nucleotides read TGTGCCAGCAGCTTGCAGCGGTTGGCAGATACGCAGTATTTT.

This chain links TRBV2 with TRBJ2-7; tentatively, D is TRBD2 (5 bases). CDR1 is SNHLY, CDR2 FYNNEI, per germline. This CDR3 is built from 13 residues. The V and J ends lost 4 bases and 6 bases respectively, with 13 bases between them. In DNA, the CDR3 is TGTGCCAGCAGTGCCGGACCGGGGTGCGAGCAGTACTTC. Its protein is CASSAGPGCEQYF.

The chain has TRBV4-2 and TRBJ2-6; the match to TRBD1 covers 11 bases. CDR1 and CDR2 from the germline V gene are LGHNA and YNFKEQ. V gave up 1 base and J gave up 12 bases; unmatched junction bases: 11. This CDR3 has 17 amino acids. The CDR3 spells CASSQAGDRGYTVVLTF. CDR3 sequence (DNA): TGTGCCAGCAGCCAAGCCGGGGACAGGGGGTATACAGTCGTCCTGACTTTC.

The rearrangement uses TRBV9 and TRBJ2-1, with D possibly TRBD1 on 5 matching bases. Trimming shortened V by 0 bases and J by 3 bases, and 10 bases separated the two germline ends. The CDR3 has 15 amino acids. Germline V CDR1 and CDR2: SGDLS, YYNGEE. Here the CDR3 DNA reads TGTGCCAGCAGCGTAGTGTCAGGGTTCTACAATGAGCAGTTCTTC. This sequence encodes CASSVVSGFYNEQFF. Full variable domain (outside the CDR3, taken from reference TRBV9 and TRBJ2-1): DSGVTQTPKHLITATGQRVTLRCSPRSGDLSVYWYQQSLDQGLQFLIQYYNGEERAKGNILERFSAQQFPDLHSELNLSSLELGDSALYFCASSVVSGFYNEQFFGPGTRLTVL.

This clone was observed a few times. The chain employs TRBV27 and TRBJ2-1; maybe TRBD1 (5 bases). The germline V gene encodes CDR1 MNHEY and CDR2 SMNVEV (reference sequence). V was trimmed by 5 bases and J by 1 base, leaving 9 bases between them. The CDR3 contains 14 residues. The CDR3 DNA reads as TGTGCCAGCAGTCCACAGGATTCCTACAATGAGCAGTTCTTC. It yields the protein CASSPQDSYNEQFF.

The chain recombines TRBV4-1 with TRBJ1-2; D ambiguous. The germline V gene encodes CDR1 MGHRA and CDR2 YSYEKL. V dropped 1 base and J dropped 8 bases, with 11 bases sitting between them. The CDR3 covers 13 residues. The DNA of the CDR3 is TGCGCCAGCAGCCAAGCGAGGGATCGGGGCTACACCTTC. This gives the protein CASSQARDRGYTF.

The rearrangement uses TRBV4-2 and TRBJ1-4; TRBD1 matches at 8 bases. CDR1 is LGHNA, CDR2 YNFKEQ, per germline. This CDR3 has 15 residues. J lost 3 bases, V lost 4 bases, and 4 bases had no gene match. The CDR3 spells CASSRQGPANEKLFF. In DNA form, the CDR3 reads TGTGCCAGCAGCCGACAGGGGCCGGCTAATGAAAAACTGTTTTTT.

CDR3 region: CASSLVQGSGNTIYF. CDR3 sequence (DNA): TGTGCCAGCAGCTTAGTACAGGGGTCTGGAAACACCATATATTTT. The chain recombines TRBV7-9 with TRBJ1-3, with TRBD1 matching 7 bases. This CDR3 contains 15 residues. Per germline, CDR1 SEHNR and CDR2 FQNEAQ (reference sequence). V was pared by 1 base and J by 1 base, with 1 base of the junction left unmatched. Variable domain in full (rest from reference TRBV7-9 and TRBJ1-3): DTGVSQNPRHKITKRGQNVTFRCDPISEHNRLYWYRQTLGQGPEFLTYFQNEAQLEKSRLLSDRFSAERPKGSFSTLEIQRTEQGDSAMYLCASSLVQGSGNTIYFGEGSWLTVV.

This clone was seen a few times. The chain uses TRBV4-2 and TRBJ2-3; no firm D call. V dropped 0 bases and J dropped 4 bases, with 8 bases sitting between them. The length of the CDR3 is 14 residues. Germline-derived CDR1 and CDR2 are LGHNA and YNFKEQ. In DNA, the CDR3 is TGTGCCAGCAGCCAAGATCCCATAGCAGATACGCAGTATTTT. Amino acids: CASSQDPIADTQYF.

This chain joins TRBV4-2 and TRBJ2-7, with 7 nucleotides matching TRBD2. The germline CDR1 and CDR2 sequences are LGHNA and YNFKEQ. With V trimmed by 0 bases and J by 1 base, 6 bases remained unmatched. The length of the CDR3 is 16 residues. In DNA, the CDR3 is TGTGCCAGCAGCCAAGAAAGGACTAGAGGTTCCTACGAGCAGTACGTC. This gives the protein CASSQERTRGSYEQYV.

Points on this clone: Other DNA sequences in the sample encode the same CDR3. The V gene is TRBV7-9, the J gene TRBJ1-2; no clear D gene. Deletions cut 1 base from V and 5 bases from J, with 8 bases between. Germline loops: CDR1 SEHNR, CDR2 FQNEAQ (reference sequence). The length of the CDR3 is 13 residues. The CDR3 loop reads CASSLGGSYGYTF. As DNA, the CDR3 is TGTGCCAGCAGCTTAGGCGGGTCGTATGGCTACACCTTC.

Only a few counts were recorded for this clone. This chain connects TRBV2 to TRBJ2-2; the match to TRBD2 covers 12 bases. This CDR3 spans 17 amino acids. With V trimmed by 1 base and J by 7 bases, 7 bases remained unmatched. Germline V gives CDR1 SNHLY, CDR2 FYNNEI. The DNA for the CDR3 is TGTGCCAGCAGTGAAGGTCTAGCGGGAGGGCCGAGCGGGGAGCTGTTTTTT. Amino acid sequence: CASSEGLAGGPSGELFF.

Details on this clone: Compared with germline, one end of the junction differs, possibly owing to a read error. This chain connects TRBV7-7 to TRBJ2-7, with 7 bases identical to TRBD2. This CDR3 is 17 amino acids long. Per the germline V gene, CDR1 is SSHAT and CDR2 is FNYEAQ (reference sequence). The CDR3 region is CASSSARPLGGGYEQYF. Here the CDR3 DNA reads TGTGCTAGCAGCTCAGCCCGCCCCTTGGGGGGGGGCTACGAGCAGTACTTC.

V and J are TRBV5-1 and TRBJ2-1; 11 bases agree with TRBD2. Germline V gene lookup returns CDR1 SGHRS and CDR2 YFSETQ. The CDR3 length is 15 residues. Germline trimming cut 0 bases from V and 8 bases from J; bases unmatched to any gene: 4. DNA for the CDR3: TGCGCCAGCAGCTTGGTCCTAGCGGGAGGTTATGAGCAGTTCTTC. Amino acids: CASSLVLAGGYEQFF.

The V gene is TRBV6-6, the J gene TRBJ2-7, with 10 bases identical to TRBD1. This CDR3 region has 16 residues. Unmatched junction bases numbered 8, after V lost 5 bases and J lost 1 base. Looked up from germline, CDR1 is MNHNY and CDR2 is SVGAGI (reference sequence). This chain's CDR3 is CASSRQDRGASYEQYV. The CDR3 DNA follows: TGTGCCAGCAGTCGCCAGGACAGGGGGGCTTCCTACGAGCAGTACGTC.

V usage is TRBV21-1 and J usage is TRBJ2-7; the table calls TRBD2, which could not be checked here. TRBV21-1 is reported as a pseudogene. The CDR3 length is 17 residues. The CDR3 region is CASSKVFGWRENYEQYF. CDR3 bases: TGTGCCAGCAGCAAAGTATTTGGTTGGCGGGAGAACTACGAGCAGTACTTC.

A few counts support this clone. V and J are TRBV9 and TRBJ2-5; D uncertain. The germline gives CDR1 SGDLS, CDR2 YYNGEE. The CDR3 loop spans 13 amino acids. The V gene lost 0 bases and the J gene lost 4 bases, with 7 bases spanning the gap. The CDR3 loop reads CASSVAPGETQYF. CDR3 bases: TGTGCCAGCAGCGTAGCCCCGGGAGAGACCCAGTACTTC.

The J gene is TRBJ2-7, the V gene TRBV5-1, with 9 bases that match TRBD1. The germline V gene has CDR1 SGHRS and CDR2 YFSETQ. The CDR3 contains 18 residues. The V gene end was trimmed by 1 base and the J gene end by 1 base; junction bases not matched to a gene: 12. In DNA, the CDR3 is TGCGCCAGCAGCTTGATCCCCGCGGGACAGGGATCATCCTACGAGCAGTACGTC. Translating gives CASSLIPAGQGSSYEQYV.

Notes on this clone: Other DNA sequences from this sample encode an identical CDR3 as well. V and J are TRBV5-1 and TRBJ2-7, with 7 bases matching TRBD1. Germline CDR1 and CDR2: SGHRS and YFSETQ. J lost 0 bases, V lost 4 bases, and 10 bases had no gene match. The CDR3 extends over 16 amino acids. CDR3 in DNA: TGCGCCAGCAGCGTACAGGGGCCGACCGTCTCCTACGAGCAGTACTTC. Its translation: CASSVQGPTVSYEQYF. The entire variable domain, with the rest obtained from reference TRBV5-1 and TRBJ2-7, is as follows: KAGVTQTPRYLIKTRGQQVTLSCSPISGHRSVSWYQQTPGQGLQFLFEYFSETQRNKGNFPGRFSGRQFSNSRSEMNVSTLELGDSALYLCASSVQGPTVSYEQYFGPGTRLTVT.

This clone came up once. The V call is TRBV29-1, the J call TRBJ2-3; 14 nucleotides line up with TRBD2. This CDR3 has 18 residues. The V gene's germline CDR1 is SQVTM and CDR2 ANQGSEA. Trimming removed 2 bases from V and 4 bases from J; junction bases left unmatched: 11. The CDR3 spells CSVEFLVTSGRAADTQYF. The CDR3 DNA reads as TGCAGCGTTGAATTCCTTGTGACTAGCGGGAGGGCGGCAGATACGCAGTATTTT.